A selection of T cell receptor beta chains follows, all from one sample in a study of cytomegalovirus exposure and HLA in healthy donors. TCRdb's table, derived via immunoSEQ multiplex PCR, lists solely in-frame clones and lacks some. This sample has about 200,000 clones, with 60% to 80% found just once. The material sequenced was PBMCs. The receptors originated from a man younger than 30 in good health and CMV-seronegative. CDR3s include the opening cysteine and the closing phenylalanine or tryptophan. D genes are given only for firm matches. A clone size is listed for some rows: how often the clone was seen (once, few, many), or a class if it is expanded.

d_gene	v_gene	j_gene	abundance	CDR3aa	CDR3nt
TRBD1	TRBV7-2	TRBJ2-5	.	CASSPGQGFSQYF	TGTGCCAGCAGCCCGGGACAGGGTTTTTCCCAGTACTTC
TRBD2	TRBV6-1	TRBJ2-7	.	CASREGIGTRAYEQYF	TGTGCCAGCAGAGAAGGTATTGGGACTAGAGCCTACGAGCAGTACTTC
TRBD2	TRBV2	TRBJ2-3	.	CASRELAGGGSDTQYF	TGTGCCAGCAGAGAGTTAGCGGGGGGCGGGTCAGATACGCAGTATTTT
TRBD1	TRBV4-2	TRBJ1-4	.	CASSQSQTGSEKLFF	TGTGCCAGCAGCCAGTCACAGACAGGGAGTGAAAAACTGTTTTTT
.	TRBV7-9	TRBJ1-1	.	CASSSQGDTMNTEAFF	TGTGCCAGCAGCTCCCAAGGGGATACCATGAACACTGAAGCTTTCTTT
TRBD2	TRBV7-3	TRBJ2-3	.	CASSFKRETFNTQYF	TGTGCCAGCAGCTTCAAGCGGGAGACGTTTAATACGCAGTATTTT
.	TRBV9	TRBJ2-1	.	CASSVAIGNEQFF	TGTGCCAGCAGCGTAGCTATTGGCAATGAGCAGTTCTTC
.	TRBV19	TRBJ2-1	once	CASSPGLNNEQFF	TGTGCCAGTAGTCCCGGACTGAACAATGAGCAGTTCTTC
.	TRBV28	TRBJ2-5	.	CASNLRNQETQYF	TGTGCCAGCAATTTGCGAAACCAAGAGACCCAGTACTTC
TRBD1	TRBV6-6	TRBJ2-1	.	CASRRGQVAYNEQFF	TGTGCCAGCAGACGGGGACAGGTCGCGTACAATGAGCAGTTCTTC
TRBD1	TRBV5-4	TRBJ1-5	.	CASSASGTGGPYSNQPQHF	TGTGCCAGCAGTGCTTCCGGGACAGGAGGCCCGTATAGCAATCAGCCCCAGCATTTT
.	TRBV7-2	TRBJ1-1	.	CASSWTFMNTEAFF	TGTGCCAGCAGCTGGACATTTATGAACACTGAAGCTTTCTTT
TRBD1	TRBV7-2	TRBJ2-5	.	CASSSGTGVKETQYF	TGTGCCAGCAGCTCCGGGACAGGGGTGAAGGAGACCCAGTACTTC
TRBD1	TRBV28	TRBJ2-7	.	CASSSDRAKPQYF	TGTGCCAGCAGTTCGGACAGGGCTAAACCGCAGTACTTC
.	TRBV19	TRBJ2-1	.	CASSLRLDVDEQFF	TGTGCCAGTAGCCTTAGACTAGACGTTGATGAGCAGTTCTTC
.	TRBV7-2	TRBJ1-1	.	CASSLAAMNTEAFF	TGTGCCAGCAGCTTAGCGGCCATGAACACTGAAGCTTTCTTT
.	TRBV7-3	TRBJ2-7	.	CASSLRGGQDYEQYF	TGTGCCAGCAGCTTAAGGGGGGGACAGGACTACGAGCAGTACTTC
.	TRBV19	TRBJ1-1	.	CASSIAKSTEAFF	TGTGCCAGTAGTATCGCCAAGAGCACTGAAGCTTTCTTT
.	TRBV7-9	TRBJ1-3	few	CASTDKRDGNTIYF	TGTGCCAGCACCGATAAGAGGGATGGAAACACCATATATTTT
TRBD1	TRBV6-6	TRBJ2-1	.	CASSQRDRVGNEQFF	TGTGCCAGCAGTCAGCGGGACAGGGTGGGGAATGAGCAGTTCTTC
TRBD2	TRBV28	TRBJ2-1	few	CASSSGRLAGYNEQFF	TGTGCCAGCAGTTCTGGGCGACTAGCGGGTTACAATGAGCAGTTCTTC
.	TRBV7-2	TRBJ2-1	.	CASSLELDSSYNEQFF	TGTGCCAGCAGCCTGGAACTAGATAGCTCCTACAATGAGCAGTTCTTC
TRBD2	TRBV7-7	TRBJ2-3	.	CASSLTLAADTQYF	TGTGCTAGCAGCTTAACACTAGCGGCAGATACGCAGTATTTT
.	TRBV5-1	TRBJ2-3	.	CASSSWQGGADTQYF	TGCGCCAGCAGCAGCTGGCAGGGTGGCGCAGATACGCAGTATTTT
TRBD1	TRBV7-2	TRBJ1-4	.	CASSRDSSITEKLFF	TGTGCCAGCAGCCGGGACAGTTCGATAACTGAAAAACTGTTTTTT
TRBD2	TRBV7-8	TRBJ2-7	.	CASSLELAGGTYEQYF	TGTGCCAGCAGCTTAGAGCTAGCGGGAGGGACCTACGAGCAGTACTTC
TRBD1	TRBV11-1	TRBJ1-4	.	CASSLRQGLHEKLFF	TGTGCCAGCAGCTTACGACAGGGGTTGCATGAAAAACTGTTTTTT
.	TRBV19	TRBJ1-1	.	CASSPDGELNTEAFF	TGTGCCAGTAGTCCTGACGGAGAACTTAACACTGAAGCTTTCTTT
.	TRBV11-2	TRBJ2-1	once	CASRGGAYNEQFF	TGTGCCAGCAGAGGGGGGGCCTACAATGAGCAGTTCTTC
TRBD1	TRBV5-1	TRBJ1-2	.	CASSLAGGVGYGYTF	TGCGCCAGCAGCTTGGCAGGGGGCGTCGGGTATGGCTACACCTTC
TRBD1	TRBV28	TRBJ1-2	.	CASRPTGGDGYTF	TGTGCCAGCAGGCCGACAGGGGGCGATGGCTACACCTTC
TRBD1	TRBV7-2	TRBJ1-1	few	CASGQGNTEAFF	TGTGCCAGCGGACAGGGGAACACTGAAGCTTTCTTT
.	TRBV9	TRBJ1-1	.	CASSPQGQNTEAFF	TGTGCCAGCAGCCCCCAGGGGCAGAACACTGAAGCTTTCTTT
TRBD1	TRBV7-9	TRBJ2-2	.	CASSLGTGGSGELFF	TGTGCCAGCAGCTTAGGGACAGGGGGCAGCGGGGAGCTGTTTTTT
TRBD2	TRBV18	TRBJ2-1	.	CASSPRLLADNHNEQFF	TGTGCCAGCTCACCACGCTTACTAGCGGATAACCACAATGAGCAGTTCTTC